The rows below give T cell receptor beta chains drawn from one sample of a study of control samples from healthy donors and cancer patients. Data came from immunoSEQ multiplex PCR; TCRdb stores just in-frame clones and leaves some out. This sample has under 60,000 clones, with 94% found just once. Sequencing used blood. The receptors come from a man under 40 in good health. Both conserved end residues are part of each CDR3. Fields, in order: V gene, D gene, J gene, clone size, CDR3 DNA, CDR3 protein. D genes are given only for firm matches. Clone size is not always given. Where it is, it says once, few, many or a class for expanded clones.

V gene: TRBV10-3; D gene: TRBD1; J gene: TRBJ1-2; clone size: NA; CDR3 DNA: TGTGCCAGCCGAGGTGACAGGGGTGGCTACACCTTC; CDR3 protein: CASRGDRGGYTF
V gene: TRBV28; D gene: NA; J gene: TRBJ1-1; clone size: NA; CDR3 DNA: TGTGCCAGCAGCTACACTGAAGCTTTCTTT; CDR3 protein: CASSYTEAFF
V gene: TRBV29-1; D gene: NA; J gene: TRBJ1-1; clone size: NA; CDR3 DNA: TGCAGCGTTGTGGGGGGAAAGGGTGGCATGAACACTGAAGCTTTCTTT; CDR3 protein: CSVVGGKGGMNTEAFF
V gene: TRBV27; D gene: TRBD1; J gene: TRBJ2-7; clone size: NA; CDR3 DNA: TGTGCCAGCAGCCTAGGGGGCGCGATCAACGAGCAGTACTTC; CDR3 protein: CASSLGGAINEQYF
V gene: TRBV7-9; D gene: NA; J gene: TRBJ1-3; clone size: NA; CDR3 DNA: TGTGCCAGCAGCTTAGGCGGGGGATTCAGCTCTGGAAACACCATATATTTT; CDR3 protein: CASSLGGGFSSGNTIYF
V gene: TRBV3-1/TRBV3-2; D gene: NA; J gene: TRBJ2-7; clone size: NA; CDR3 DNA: TGTGCCAGCAGCCCCAAGGACGAGCAGTACTTC; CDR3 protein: CASSPKDEQYF
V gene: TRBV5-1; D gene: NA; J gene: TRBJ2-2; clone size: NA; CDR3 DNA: TGCGCCAGCAGTTACGGGTCATCGAACACCGGGGAGCTGTTTTTT; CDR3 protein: CASSYGSSNTGELFF
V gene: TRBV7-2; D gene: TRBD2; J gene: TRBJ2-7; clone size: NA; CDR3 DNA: TGTGCCAGCAGCCCGACCCTAGCGGGGAGCTCCTACGAGCAGTACTTC; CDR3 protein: CASSPTLAGSSYEQYF
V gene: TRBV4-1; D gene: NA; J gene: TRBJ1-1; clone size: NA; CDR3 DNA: TGCGCCAGCAGCCAAGGAGCCTTGAACACTGAAGCTTTCTTT; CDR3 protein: CASSQGALNTEAFF
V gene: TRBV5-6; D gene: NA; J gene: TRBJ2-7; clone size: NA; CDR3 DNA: TGTGCCAGCAGCTTGACAGGGACCACTACCTACGAGCAGTACTTC; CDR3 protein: CASSLTGTTTYEQYF
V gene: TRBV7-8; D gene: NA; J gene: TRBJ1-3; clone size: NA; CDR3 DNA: TGTGCCGGGGGAGGCTCTGGAAACACCATATATTTT; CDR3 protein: CAGGGSGNTIYF
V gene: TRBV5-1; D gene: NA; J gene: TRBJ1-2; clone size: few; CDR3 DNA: TGCGCCAGCAGCGAGGGGAGTGGGGGCTACACCTTC; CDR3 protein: CASSEGSGGYTF
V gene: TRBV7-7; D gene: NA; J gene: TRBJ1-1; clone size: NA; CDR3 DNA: TGTGCCAGCAGCTTAGAGAAGAACACTGAAGCTTTCTTT; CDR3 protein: CASSLEKNTEAFF
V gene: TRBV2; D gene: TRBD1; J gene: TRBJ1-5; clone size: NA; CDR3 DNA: TGTGCCAGCAGAAGGGACAGCGTCGCCTCTAGCAATCAGCCCCAGCATTTT; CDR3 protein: CASRRDSVASSNQPQHF